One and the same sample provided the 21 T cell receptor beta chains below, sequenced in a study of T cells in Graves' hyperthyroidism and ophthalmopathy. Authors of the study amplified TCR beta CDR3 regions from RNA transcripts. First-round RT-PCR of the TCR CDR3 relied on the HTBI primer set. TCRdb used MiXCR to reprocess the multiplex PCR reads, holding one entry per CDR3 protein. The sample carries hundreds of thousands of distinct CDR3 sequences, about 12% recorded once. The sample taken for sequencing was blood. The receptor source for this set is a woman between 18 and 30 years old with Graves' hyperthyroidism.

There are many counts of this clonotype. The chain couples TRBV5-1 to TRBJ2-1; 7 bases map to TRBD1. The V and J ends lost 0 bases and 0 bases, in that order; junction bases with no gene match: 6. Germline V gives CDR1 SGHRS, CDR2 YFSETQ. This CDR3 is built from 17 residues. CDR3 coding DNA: TGCGCCAGCAGCTTGGAGACGGGACAGAGCTCCTACAATGAGCAGTTCTTC. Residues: CASSLETGQSSYNEQFF. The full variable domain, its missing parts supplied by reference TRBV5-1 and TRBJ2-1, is KAGVTQTPRYLIKTRGQQVTLSCSPISGHRSVSWYQQTPGQGLQFLFEYFSETQRNKGNFPGRFSGRQFSNSRSEMNVSTLELGDSALYLCASSLETGQSSYNEQFFGPGTRLTVL.

CDR3 sequence: CASSRVAGVANTGELFF. The CDR3 DNA reads as TGTGCCAGCAGTAGAGTGGCGGGGGTAGCGAACACCGGGGAGCTGTTTTTT. The rearrangement joins TRBV7-3 to TRBJ2-2; 7 nucleotides line up with TRBD2. From germline, CDR1 is SGHTA and CDR2 FQGTGA. This CDR3 spans 17 amino acids. Losses at the gene ends were 6 bases for V and 0 bases for J; bases not matched to a gene: 10.

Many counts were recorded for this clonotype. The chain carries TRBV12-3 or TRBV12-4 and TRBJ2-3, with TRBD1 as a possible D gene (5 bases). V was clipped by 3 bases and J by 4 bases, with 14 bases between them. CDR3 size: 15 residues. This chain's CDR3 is CASSFRPQGPDTQYF. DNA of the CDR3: TGTGCCAGCAGTTTTCGGCCTCAGGGCCCAGATACGCAGTATTTT.

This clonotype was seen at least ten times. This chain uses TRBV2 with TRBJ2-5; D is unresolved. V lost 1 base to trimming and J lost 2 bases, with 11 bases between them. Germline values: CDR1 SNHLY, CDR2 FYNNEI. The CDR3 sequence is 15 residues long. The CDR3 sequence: CASSEEAAAQETQYF. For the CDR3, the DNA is TGTGCCAGCAGTGAAGAGGCGGCAGCACAAGAGACCCAGTACTTC.

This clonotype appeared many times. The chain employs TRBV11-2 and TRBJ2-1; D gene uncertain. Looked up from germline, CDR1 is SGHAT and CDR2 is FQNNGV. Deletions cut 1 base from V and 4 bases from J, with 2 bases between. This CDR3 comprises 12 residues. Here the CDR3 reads CASSLVYNEQFF. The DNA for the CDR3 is TGTGCCAGCAGCTTAGTATACAATGAGCAGTTCTTC.

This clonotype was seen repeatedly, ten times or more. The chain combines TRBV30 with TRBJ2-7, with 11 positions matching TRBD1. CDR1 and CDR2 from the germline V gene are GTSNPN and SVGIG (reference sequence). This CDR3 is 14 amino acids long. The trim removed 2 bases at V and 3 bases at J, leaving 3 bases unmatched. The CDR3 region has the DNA TGTGCCTGGAGTCAGGGGACAGGGGGCTACGAGCAGTACTTC. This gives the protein CAWSQGTGGYEQYF. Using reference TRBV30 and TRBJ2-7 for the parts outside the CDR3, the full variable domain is SQTIHQWPATLVQPVGSPLSLECTVEGTSNPNLYWYRQAAGRGLQLLFYSVGIGQISSEVPQNLSASRPQDRQFILSSKKLLLSDSGFYLCAWSQGTGGYEQYFGPGTRLTVT.

In nucleotides, the CDR3 is TGTGCCAGCAGCAAAACAGGGGGTGGCTACACCTTC. It codes for CASSKTGGGYTF. The rearrangement uses TRBV9 and TRBJ1-2; 8 positions agree with TRBD1. Looked up from germline, CDR1 is SGDLS and CDR2 is YYNGEE. V lost 4 bases to trimming and J lost 7 bases; unmatched junction nucleotides: 3. The CDR3 spans 12 residues.

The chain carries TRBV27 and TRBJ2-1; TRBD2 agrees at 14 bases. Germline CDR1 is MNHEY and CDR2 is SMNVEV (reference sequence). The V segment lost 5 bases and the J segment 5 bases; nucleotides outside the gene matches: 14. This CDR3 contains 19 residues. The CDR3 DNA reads TGTGCCAGCAGTCCGTCGGGACTAGCGGGAGTTCTTTCCAACAATGAGCAGTTCTTC. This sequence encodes CASSPSGLAGVLSNNEQFF.

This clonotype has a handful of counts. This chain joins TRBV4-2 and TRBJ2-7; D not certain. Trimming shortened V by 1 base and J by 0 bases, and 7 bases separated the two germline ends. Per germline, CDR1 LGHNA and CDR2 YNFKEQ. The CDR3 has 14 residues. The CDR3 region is CASSQASSSYEQYF. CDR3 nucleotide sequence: TGTGCCAGCAGCCAAGCCTCTAGCTCCTACGAGCAGTACTTC.

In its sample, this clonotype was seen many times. The CDR3 reads CASSLVALEQYF. The CDR3 bases are TGTGCCAGCAGTTTAGTAGCGCTCGAGCAGTACTTC. This rearrangement joins TRBV12-3 or TRBV12-4 to TRBJ2-7, with D maybe TRBD2 (5 bases). The CDR3 has 12 amino acids. V lost 1 base to trimming and J lost 6 bases, with 7 bases between them.

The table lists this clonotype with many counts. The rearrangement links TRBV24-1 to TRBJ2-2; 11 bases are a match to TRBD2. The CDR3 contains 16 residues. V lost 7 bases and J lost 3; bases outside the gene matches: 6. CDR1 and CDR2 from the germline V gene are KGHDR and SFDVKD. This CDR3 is CATRGTSGSHTGELFF. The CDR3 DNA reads TGTGCCACCAGGGGAACTAGCGGGAGTCACACCGGGGAGCTGTTTTTT.

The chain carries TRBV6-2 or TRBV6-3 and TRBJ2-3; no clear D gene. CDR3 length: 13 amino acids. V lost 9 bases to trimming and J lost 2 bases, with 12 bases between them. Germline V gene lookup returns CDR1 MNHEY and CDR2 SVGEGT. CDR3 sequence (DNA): TGTGCCAGTGGACGGGTCTTCACAGATACGCAGTATTTT. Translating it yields CASGRVFTDTQYF.

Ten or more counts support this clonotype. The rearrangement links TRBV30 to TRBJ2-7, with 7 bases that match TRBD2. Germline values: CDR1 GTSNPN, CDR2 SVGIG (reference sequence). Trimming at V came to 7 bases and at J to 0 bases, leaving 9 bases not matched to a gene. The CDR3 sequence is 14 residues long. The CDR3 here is CASDLAAGSYEQYF. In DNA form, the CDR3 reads TGTGCCTCCGACCTAGCGGCGGGCTCCTACGAGCAGTACTTC.

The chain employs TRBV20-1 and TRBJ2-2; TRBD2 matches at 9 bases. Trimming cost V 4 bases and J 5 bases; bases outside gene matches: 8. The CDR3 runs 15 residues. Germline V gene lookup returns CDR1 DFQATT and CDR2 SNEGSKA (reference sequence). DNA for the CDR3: TGCAGTGCTACTTTAGCGGGGGAGAGGACCGGGGAGCTGTTTTTT. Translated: CSATLAGERTGELFF.

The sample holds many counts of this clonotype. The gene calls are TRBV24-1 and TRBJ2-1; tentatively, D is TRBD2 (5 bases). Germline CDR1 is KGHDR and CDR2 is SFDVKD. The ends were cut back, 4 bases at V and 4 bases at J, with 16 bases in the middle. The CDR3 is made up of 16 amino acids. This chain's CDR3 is CATSDAGIGTYNEQFF. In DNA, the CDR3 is TGTGCCACCAGTGACGCCGGGATCGGCACATACAATGAGCAGTTCTTC.

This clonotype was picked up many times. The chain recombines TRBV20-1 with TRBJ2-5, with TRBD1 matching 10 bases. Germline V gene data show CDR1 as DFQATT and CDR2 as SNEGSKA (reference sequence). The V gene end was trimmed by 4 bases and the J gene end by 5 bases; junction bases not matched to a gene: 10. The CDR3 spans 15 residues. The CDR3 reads CSAKGQGTWSETQYF. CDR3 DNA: TGCAGTGCTAAGGGACAGGGGACATGGTCGGAGACCCAGTACTTC.

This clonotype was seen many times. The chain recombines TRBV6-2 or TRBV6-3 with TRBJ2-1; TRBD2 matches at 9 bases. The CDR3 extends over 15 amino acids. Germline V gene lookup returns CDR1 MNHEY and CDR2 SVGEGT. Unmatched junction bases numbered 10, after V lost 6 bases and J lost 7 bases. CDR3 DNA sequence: TGTGCCAGCAGAGCCGGGACTAGCCCCCTTAATGAGCAGTTCTTC. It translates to CASRAGTSPLNEQFF.

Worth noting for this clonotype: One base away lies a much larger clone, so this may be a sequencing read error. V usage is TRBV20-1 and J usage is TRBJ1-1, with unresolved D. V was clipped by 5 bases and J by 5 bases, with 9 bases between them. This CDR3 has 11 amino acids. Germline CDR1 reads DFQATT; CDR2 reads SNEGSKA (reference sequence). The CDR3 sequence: CSAGPGTEAFF. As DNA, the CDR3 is TGCAGTGCTGGACCGGGGACTGAAGCTTTCTTT.

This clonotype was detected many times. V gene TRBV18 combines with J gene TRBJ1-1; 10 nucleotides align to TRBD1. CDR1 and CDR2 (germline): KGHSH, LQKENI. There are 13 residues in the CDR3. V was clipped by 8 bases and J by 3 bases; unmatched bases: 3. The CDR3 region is CASTGTGDTEAFF. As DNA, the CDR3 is TGTGCCAGCACCGGGACAGGGGACACTGAAGCTTTCTTT. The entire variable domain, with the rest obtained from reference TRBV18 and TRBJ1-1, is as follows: NAGVMQNPRHLVRRRGQEARLRCSPMKGHSHVYWYRQLPEEGLKFMVYLQKENIIDESGMPKERFSAEFPKEGPSILRIQQVVRGDSAAYFCASTGTGDTEAFFGQGTRLTVV.

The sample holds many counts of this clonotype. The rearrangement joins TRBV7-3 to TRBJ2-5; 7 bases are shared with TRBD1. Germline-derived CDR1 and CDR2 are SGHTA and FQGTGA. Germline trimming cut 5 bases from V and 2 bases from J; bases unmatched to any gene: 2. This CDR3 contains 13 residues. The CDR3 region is CASSAQGQETQYF. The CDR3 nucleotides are TGTGCCAGCAGCGCACAGGGGCAAGAGACCCAGTACTTC.

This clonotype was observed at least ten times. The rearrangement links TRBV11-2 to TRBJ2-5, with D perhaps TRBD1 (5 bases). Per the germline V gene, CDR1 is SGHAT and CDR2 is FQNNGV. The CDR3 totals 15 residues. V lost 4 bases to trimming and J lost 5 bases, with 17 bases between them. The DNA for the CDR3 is TGTGCCAGCAGCTCCATAACAGGCGCCCAGGAGACCCAGTACTTC. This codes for CASSSITGAQETQYF.